This is a list of T cell receptor beta chains from one sample in a study of T cells in localized non-small cell lung cancer. The method was immunoSEQ multiplex PCR; TCRdb's version includes in-frame clones alone and lacks a portion of them. The table records hundreds of clones, more than 20% of them present only once. The specimen was normal lung tissue next to the tumor, collected before any cancer treatment. The receptors were gathered from a woman between 40 and 69 years old with stage III lung adenocarcinoma. The CDR3 runs from the conserved cysteine through the conserved F or W. The D gene is left open where the match is weak. Clone size is shown for a subset of rows, as once, few, many or a class of expanded clone.

>TRBD1|TRBJ2-1|TRBV30|.
TGTGCCTGGAGTGTAATTGGGACAGGCAATGAGCAGTTCTTC
CAWSVIGTGNEQFF
>.|TRBJ1-1|TRBV10-3|.
TGTGCCATCAGTGAGCAGGAAATGGGCACTGAAGCTTTCTTT
CAISEQEMGTEAFF
>TRBD2|TRBJ2-3|TRBV7-6|few
TGTGCCGCCGTAATAGCGGGCCCCACAGATACGCAGTATTTT
CAAVIAGPTDTQYF
>.|TRBJ1-2|TRBV11-3|few
TGTGCCAGCAGCCCCCTCGTTGGGGGGGGCTATGGCTACACCTTC
CASSPLVGGGYGYTF
>.|TRBJ2-4|TRBV2|.
TGTGCCAGCAGGGCCATGACCGGGGCCGTAAACATTCAGTACTTC
CASRAMTGAVNIQYF
>.|TRBJ2-5|TRBV11-3|few
TGTGCCAGCACCGCTGGGGACATGGATACGTCGGAGACCCAGTACTTC
CASTAGDMDTSETQYF
>.|TRBJ2-6|TRBV19|few
TGTGCCAGTAGTATATCAAGAGTGGCCAACGTCCTGACTTTC
CASSISRVANVLTF
>.|TRBJ2-1|TRBV6-8|.
TGTGCCAGCAGGGACCGGCGGTACAATGAGCAGTTCTTC
CASRDRRYNEQFF
>TRBD2|TRBJ2-7|TRBV6-8|few
TGTGCCAGCAGTTATGCGGGAGGGCCCTACGAGCAGTACTTC
CASSYAGGPYEQYF
>.|TRBJ2-7|TRBV6-8|medium-sized
TGTGCCAGCAGCGTTGATGCCCCCAAAGACTACGAGCAGTACTTC
CASSVDAPKDYEQYF
>.|TRBJ2-1|TRBV6-7|few
TGTGCCAGCAGTTACGGGGGGGAGCAGTTCTTC
CASSYGGEQFF
>.|TRBJ2-3|TRBV11-3|.
TGTGCCAGCATTCCAAGGAGGGGGGGACACACAGATACGCAGTATTTT
CASIPRRGGHTDTQYF
>TRBD2|TRBJ2-2|TRBV19|large
TGTGCCAGTATGCGGACTAGCGGCTACACCGGGGAGCTGTTTTTT
CASMRTSGYTGELFF
>.|TRBJ1-2|TRBV23-1|few
TGCGCCAGCAGCTTGTTTAGGGCCGATGGCTACACCTTC
CASSLFRADGYTF
>.|TRBJ1-2|TRBV11-3|few
TGTGCCAGCACCCCGGGGGGGGAAGGTAGTGGCTACACCTTC
CASTPGGEGSGYTF
>.|TRBJ2-1|TRBV19|.
TGTGCCAGTAGTTCCCGGGACTTCCCGTCCTGGGATGAGCAGTTCTTC
CASSSRDFPSWDEQFF
>.|TRBJ2-7|TRBV29-1|.
TGCAGCGTTGAGGACGGGGCCAGCTACGAGCAGTACTTC
CSVEDGASYEQYF
>TRBD2|TRBJ2-1|TRBV6-8|.
TGTGCCAGCAGTGACTCTAGCGGAACCTCCTACAATGAGCAGTTCTTC
CASSDSSGTSYNEQFF
>TRBD2|TRBJ2-4|TRBV15|few
TGTGCCACCAGCAAAGGGGAGGGGTTGGGAAACATTCAGTACTTC
CATSKGEGLGNIQYF
>.|TRBJ2-2|TRBV15|few
TGTGCCACCATCTCCTCCTTGGAGGGAACCGGGGAGCTGTTTTTT
CATISSLEGTGELFF
>.|TRBJ2-6|TRBV11-3|.
TGTGCCAGCAGCCCGACCCGAATGAGGGGACACTCTGGGGCCAACGTCCTGACTTTC
CASSPTRMRGHSGANVLTF
>.|TRBJ1-2|TRBV11-3|.
TGTGCCAGCAGCTCCCTCCTTCTCGGTCAGAGCTATGGCTACACCTTC
CASSSLLLGQSYGYTF
>.|TRBJ1-1|TRBV6-8|few
TGTGCCAGCCTCCCCGGGGCCGGGGAAGCTTTCTTT
CASLPGAGEAFF
>TRBD1|TRBJ1-2|TRBV9|medium-sized
TGTGCCAGCAGTATCTACCAACTTGGACAGGGCGTACATGGCTACACCTTC
CASSIYQLGQGVHGYTF
>.|TRBJ1-1|TRBV10-3|.
TGTGCCATCAGTGAGTCGCAAGACCTGAACACTGAAGCTTTCTTT
CAISESQDLNTEAFF
>.|TRBJ2-7|TRBV18|few
TGTGCCAGCTCACCCCCAGGGACCCCTCACTACGAGCAGTACTTC
CASSPPGTPHYEQYF
>.|TRBJ2-7|TRBV28|few
TGTGCCAGCAGTTTGGGACTCGGCAGGTACGAGCAGTACTTC
CASSLGLGRYEQYF
>.|TRBJ2-2|TRBV11-3|.
TGTGCCAGCAGCGGGCCGGGTCTCACCGGGGAGCTGTTTTTT
CASSGPGLTGELFF
>.|TRBJ1-5|TRBV6-8|.
TGTGCCAGCAGACCCACCGGGAAGGAGCATCAGCCCCAGCATTTT
CASRPTGKEHQPQHF
>TRBD1|TRBJ2-5|TRBV18|.
TGTGCCAGCTCACCCGACAGGGGGCTAGGGGAGACCCAGTACTTC
CASSPDRGLGETQYF
>.|TRBJ1-1|TRBV18|few
TGTGCCAGCTCACCCCAAGGACGGGTTGAAGCTTTCTTT
CASSPQGRVEAFF
>TRBD2|TRBJ2-4|TRBV6-8|.
TGTGCCAGCAGTCCGCGGACTAGCGGGAGGGGGGGAAACATTCAGTACTTC
CASSPRTSGRGGNIQYF
>TRBD1|TRBJ2-7|TRBV9|medium-sized
TGTGCCAGCAGGGGACAGCGAGGTCCCTCCTACGAGCAGTACTTC
CASRGQRGPSYEQYF
>.|TRBJ1-1|TRBV10-2|.
TGCGCCAGCAGGTCGGGGCAGGGAGGGGGAGACACTGAAGCTTTCTTT
CASRSGQGGGDTEAFF
>.|TRBJ2-7|TRBV9|medium-sized
TGTGCCAGCAGCGATGGAGGAACCCTGTACGAGCAGTACTTC
CASSDGGTLYEQYF
>.|TRBJ1-2|TRBV19|.
TGTGCCAGTAGTATGCCGGGGTCCATTTATGGCTACACCTTC
CASSMPGSIYGYTF
>TRBD1|TRBJ2-1|TRBV23-1|medium-sized
TGCGCCAGCAGCCAGGGACAGTCCTACAATGAGCAGTTCTTC
CASSQGQSYNEQFF
>.|TRBJ2-1|TRBV7-4|.
TGTGCCAGCAGCCCAGTGTCGTCGGTTGGGGTAAACAATGAGCAGTTCTTC
CASSPVSSVGVNNEQFF
>TRBD1|TRBJ2-6|TRBV18|few
TGTGCCAGCTCACCTGGACAGGCCCGCTCTGGGGCCAACGTCCTGACTTTC
CASSPGQARSGANVLTF
>TRBD2|TRBJ2-1|TRBV9|few
TGTGCCAGCAGCTCCCTAGCGGGAGGGGTTGAGCAGTTCTTC
CASSSLAGGVEQFF
>.|TRBJ1-3|TRBV11-3|few
TGTGCCAGCAGCTTGCGAGGGGTCGGAAACACCATATATTTT
CASSLRGVGNTIYF
>.|TRBJ1-1|TRBV6-8|.
TGTGCCAGCAGCTGGGGCGGGAACACTGAAGCTTTCTTT
CASSWGGNTEAFF
>.|TRBJ2-7|TRBV14|.
TGTGCCAGCAGCCAAGATATGTCGCGGAAGACCTACGAGCAGTACTTC
CASSQDMSRKTYEQYF